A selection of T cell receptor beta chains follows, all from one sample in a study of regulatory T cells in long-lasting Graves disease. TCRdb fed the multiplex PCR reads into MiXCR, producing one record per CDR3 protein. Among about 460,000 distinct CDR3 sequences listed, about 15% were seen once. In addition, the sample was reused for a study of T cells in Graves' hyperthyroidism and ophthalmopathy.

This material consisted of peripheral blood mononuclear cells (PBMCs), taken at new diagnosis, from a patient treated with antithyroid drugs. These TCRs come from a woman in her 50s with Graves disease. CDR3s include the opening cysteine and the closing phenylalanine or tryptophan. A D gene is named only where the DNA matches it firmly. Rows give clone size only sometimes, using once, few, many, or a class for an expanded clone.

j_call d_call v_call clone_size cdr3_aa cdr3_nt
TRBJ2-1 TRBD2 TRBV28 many CASSLGGVHYNEQFF TGTGCCAGCAGTTTGGGGGGGGTACACTACAATGAGCAGTTCTTC
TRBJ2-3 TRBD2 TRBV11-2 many CASSLGTSGSTDTQYF TGTGCCAGCAGCTTGGGGACTAGCGGGAGCACAGATACGCAGTATTTT
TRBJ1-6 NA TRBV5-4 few CASSFHRGNSPLHF TGTGCCAGCAGCTTTCATAGGGGGAATTCACCCCTCCACTTT
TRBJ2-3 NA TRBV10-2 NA CASSDTQGLTDTQYF TGCGCCAGCAGTGACACCCAGGGGTTGACAGATACGCAGTATTTT
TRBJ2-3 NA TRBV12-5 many CASGLVLSTDTQYF TGTGCTAGTGGTTTGGTGCTTAGCACAGATACGCAGTATTTT
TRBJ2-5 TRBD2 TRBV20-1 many CSAQAGEGAETQYF TGCAGTGCCCAAGCGGGAGAGGGTGCGGAGACCCAGTACTTC
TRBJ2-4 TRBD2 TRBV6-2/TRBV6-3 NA CASSEVLAGGPGKNIQYF TGTGCCAGCAGTGAAGTACTAGCGGGAGGGCCAGGCAAAAACATTCAGTACTTC
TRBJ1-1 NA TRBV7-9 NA CASSLVNPNTEAFF TGTGCCAGCAGCTTAGTCAACCCCAACACTGAAGCTTTCTTT
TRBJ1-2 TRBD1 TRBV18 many CASSSTGGDSYDGYTF TGTGCCAGCTCCTCGACAGGGGGGGACTCCTATGATGGCTACACCTTC
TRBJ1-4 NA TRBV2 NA CASSEDSLEKLFF TGTGCCAGCAGTGAAGATAGCCTAGAAAAACTGTTTTTT
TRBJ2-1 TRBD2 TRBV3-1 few CASSQGYLAGGSYNEQFF TGTGCCAGCAGCCAAGGATATCTAGCGGGAGGCTCCTACAATGAGCAGTTCTTC
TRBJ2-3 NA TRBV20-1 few CSARDTTGGDTQYF TGCAGTGCTAGAGATACGACAGGAGGAGATACGCAGTATTTT
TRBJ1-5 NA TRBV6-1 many CASTRVGGNQPQHF TGTGCCAGCACGAGGGTCGGCGGCAATCAGCCCCAGCATTTT
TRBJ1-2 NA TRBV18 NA CASSPGLQVQRGYTF TGTGCCAGCTCACCAGGACTACAGGTCCAGAGGGGCTACACCTTC
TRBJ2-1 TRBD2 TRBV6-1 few CASSSGLAGRYNEQFF TGTGCCAGCAGCTCGGGACTAGCGGGCAGATACAATGAGCAGTTCTTC
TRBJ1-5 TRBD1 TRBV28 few CASNPDRGYQPQHF TGTGCCAGCAATCCTGACAGGGGCTATCAGCCCCAGCATTTT
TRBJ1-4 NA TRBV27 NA CASSLERGPGEKLFF TGTGCCAGCAGTTTAGAGCGGGGCCCGGGTGAAAAACTGTTTTTT
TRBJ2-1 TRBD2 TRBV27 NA CASMGGAGYMSYNEQFF TGTGCCAGCATGGGGGGAGCGGGATATATGTCGTACAATGAGCAGTTCTTC
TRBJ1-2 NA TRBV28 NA CASSQGSALYGYTF TGTGCCAGCAGTCAAGGGTCGGCGCTCTATGGCTACACCTTC
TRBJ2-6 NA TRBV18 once CASSLAGTPGSGANVLTF TGTGCCAGCTCCCTAGCCGGGACTCCCGGCTCTGGGGCCAACGTCCTGACTTTC
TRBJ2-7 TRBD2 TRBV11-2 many CASSSRRLAGDHEQYF TGTGCCAGCAGCTCGAGGAGGTTAGCGGGAGACCACGAGCAGTACTTC
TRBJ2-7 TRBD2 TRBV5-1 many CASSKGLAVSYEQYF TGCGCCAGCAGCAAGGGACTAGCGGTATCCTACGAGCAGTACTTC
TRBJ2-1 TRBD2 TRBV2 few CASSPTSGRDGRQFF TGTGCCAGCAGTCCGACTAGCGGGAGGGATGGGCGGCAGTTCTTC
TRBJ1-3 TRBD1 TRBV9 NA CASSVGTGRTGNTIYF TGTGCCAGCAGCGTAGGGACAGGGAGGACTGGAAACACCATATATTTT
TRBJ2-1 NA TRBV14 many CASSQRTGLGYGEQFF TGTGCCAGCAGCCAACGTACGGGACTCGGTTACGGTGAGCAGTTCTTC
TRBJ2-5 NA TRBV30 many CAWSVDDSQETQYF TGTGCCTGGAGTGTAGATGACAGCCAAGAGACCCAGTACTTC
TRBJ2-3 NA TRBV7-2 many CASSLLGSTDTQYF TGTGCCAGCAGCTTACTGGGGAGCACAGATACGCAGTATTTT
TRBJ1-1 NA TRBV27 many CASSSPPGKAFF TGTGCCAGCAGTTCCCCCCCGGGGAAAGCTTTCTTT
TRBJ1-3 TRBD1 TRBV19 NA CASSTNPGQGLATGDTIYF TGTGCCAGTAGTACAAATCCGGGACAGGGGCTCGCGACAGGTGACACCATATATTTT
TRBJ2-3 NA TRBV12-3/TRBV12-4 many CASSSQAGDTQYF TGTGCCAGCAGTTCCCAAGCGGGAGATACGCAGTATTTT
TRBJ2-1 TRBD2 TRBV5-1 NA CASSDPSGVYNEQSF TGCGCCAGCAGCGATCCCAGCGGGGTCTACAATGAGCAGTCCTTC
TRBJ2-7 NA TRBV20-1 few CSASGSSEQYF TGCAGTGCTAGCGGGAGCTCGGAGCAGTACTTC
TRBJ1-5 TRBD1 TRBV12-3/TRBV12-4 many CASTAGTGGAFHQPQHF TGTGCCAGCACCGCCGGGACAGGGGGCGCGTTCCATCAGCCCCAGCATTTT
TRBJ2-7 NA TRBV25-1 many CASSSLGGVTGTYEQYF TGTGCCAGCAGTTCCCTAGGAGGTGTGACAGGTACTTACGAGCAGTACTTC
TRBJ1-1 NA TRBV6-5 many CASSLPGHSSNTEAFF TGTGCCAGCAGTTTACCGGGACACTCATCGAACACTGAAGCTTTCTTT
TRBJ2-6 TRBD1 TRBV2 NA CATWTGRIPGANVLTF TGTGCCACCTGGACAGGGAGGATCCCTGGGGCCAACGTCCTGACTTTC